This T cell receptor beta chain was obtained from a study of CD8+CD57+ T cells in acquired aplastic anemia. To note about this clonotype: Its target is not known.

CDR1 LNHNV and CDR2 YYDKDF come from the germline V gene (reference sequence). Trimming left V 7 bases short and J 4 bases short, with 23 bases between. The CDR3 loop spans 16 amino acids. Genomic DNA, the template, was used for profiling of the TCR beta VDJ and CDR3. MiXCR, run by TCRdb on the reads, gives a single entry per CDR3 protein. The sample consists of about 240,000 distinct CDR3 sequences, around 45% of them appearing once. General observations from the study: It was found that more than 25 CD8+ CDR3 sequences were shared between patients and controls.

Sequencing involved patients with CD8+CD57+ cell expansion previously shown by flow cytometry. Sampling of blood occurred while the patients had still received no therapy. The source of this sequence is a human donor with aplastic anemia. Source material: sorted CD4+, CD8+, or CD8+CD57+ T cells (not recorded which) from PBMCs. The J gene is TRBJ2-7, the V gene TRBV15; possible D gene TRBD2, 6 bases. The CDR3 spells CATTKQQYGSQYEQYF. CDR3 DNA: TGTGCCACCACCAAGCAACAGTACGGGAGTCAGTACGAGCAGTACTTC.